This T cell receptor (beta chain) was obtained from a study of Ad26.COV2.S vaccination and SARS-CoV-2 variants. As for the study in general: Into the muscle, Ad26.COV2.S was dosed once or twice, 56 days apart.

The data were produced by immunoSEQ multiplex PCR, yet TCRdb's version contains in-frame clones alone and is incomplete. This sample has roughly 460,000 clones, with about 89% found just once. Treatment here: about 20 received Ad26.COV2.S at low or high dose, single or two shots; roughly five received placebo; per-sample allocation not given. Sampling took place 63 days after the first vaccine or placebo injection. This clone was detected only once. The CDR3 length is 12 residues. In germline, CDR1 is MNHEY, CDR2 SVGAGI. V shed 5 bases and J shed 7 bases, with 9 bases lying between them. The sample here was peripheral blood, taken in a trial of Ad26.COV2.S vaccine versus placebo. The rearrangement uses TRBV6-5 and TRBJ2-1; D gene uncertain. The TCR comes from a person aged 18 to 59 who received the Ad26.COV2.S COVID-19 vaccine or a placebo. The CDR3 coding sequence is TGTGCCAGCAGTATTTATAGTAATGAGCAGTTCTTC. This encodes CASSIYSNEQFF.